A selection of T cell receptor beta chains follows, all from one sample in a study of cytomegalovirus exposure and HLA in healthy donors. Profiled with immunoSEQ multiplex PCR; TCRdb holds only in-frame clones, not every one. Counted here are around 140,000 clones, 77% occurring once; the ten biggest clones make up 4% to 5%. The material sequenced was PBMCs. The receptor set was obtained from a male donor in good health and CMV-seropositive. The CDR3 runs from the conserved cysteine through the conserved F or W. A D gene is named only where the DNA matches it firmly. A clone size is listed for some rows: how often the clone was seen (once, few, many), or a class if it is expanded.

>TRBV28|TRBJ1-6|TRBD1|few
CASRPTPGQYNSPLHF
TGTGCCAGCAGACCCACCCCGGGACAGTATAATTCACCCCTCCACTTT
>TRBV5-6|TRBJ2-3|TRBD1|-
CASSSRTGARNTQYF
TGTGCCAGCAGCTCACGGACAGGGGCCAGGAATACGCAGTATTTT
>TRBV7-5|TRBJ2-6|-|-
CVRSLERQTSSGANVLTF
TGTGTCAGAAGCTTAGAACGGCAGACTAGCTCTGGGGCCAACGTCCTGACTTTC
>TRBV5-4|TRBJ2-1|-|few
CASSPGLNNEQFF
TGTGCCAGCAGCCCGGGATTAAACAATGAGCAGTTCTTC
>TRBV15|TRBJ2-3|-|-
CATSRDRWASTDTQYF
TGTGCCACCAGCAGAGATAGGTGGGCTTCCACAGATACGCAGTATTTT
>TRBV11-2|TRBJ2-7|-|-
CASSFSGTFYEQYF
TGTGCCAGCAGCTTTAGCGGAACCTTCTACGAGCAGTACTTC
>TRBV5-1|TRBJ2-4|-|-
CASSLKDTRGNIQYF
TGCGCCAGCAGCTTGAAAGACACTCGAGGGAACATTCAGTACTTC
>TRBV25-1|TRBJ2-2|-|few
CASRAVGTGELFF
TGTGCCAGCAGGGCGGTGGGCACCGGGGAGCTGTTTTTT
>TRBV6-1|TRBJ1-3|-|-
CASTRDSSGNTIYF
TGTGCCAGCACCCGCGACAGCAGTGGAAACACCATATATTTT
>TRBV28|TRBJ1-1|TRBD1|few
CASSLRDRQAFF
TGTGCCAGCAGTTTAAGGGACAGGCAAGCTTTCTTT